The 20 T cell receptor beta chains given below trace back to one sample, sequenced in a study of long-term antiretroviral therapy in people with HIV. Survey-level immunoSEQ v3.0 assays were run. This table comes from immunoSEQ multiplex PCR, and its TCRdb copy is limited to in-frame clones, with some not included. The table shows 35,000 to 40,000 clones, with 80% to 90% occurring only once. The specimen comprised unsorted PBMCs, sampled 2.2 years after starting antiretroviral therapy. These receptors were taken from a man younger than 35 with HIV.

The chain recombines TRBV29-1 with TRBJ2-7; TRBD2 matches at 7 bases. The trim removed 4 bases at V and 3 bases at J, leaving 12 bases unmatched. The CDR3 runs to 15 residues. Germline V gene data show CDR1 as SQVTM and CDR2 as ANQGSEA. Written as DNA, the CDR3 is TGCAGCGTTGGAGGGAGGGGCGGGGATGGCTACGAGCAGTACTTC. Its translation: CSVGGRGGDGYEQYF.

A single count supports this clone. In DNA, the CDR3 is TGTGCCAGCAGTTACTCCGACAGGGGGCCGGTCAATGAGCAGTTCTTC. Protein product: CASSYSDRGPVNEQFF. V and J are TRBV6-5 and TRBJ2-1, with 10 positions matching TRBD1. In germline, CDR1 is MNHEY, CDR2 SVGAGI. This CDR3 region has 16 residues. V lost 0 bases to trimming and J lost 6 bases; unmatched junction nucleotides: 5.

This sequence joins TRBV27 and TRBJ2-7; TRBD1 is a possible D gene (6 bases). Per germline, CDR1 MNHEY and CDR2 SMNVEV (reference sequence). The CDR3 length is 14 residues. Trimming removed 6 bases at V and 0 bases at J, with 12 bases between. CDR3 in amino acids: CASRTVGASYEQYF. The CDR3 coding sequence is TGTGCCAGCAGGACCGTGGGGGCCTCCTACGAGCAGTACTTC.

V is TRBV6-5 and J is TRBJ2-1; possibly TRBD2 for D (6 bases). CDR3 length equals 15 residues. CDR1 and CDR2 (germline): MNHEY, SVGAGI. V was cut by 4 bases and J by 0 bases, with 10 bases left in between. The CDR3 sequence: CASSFSRGSYNEQFF. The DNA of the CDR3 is TGTGCCAGCAGTTTCTCGCGGGGCTCCTACAATGAGCAGTTCTTC.

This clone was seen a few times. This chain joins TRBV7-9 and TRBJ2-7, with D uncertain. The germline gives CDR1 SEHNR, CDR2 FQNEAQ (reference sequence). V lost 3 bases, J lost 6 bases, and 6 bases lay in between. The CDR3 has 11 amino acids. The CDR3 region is CASSFMGEQYF. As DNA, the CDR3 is TGTGCCAGCAGCTTTATGGGCGAGCAGTACTTC. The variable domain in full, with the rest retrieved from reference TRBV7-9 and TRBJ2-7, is DTGVSQNPRHKITKRGQNVTFRCDPISEHNRLYWYRQTLGQGPEFLTYFQNEAQLEKSRLLSDRFSAERPKGSFSTLEIQRTEQGDSAMYLCASSFMGEQYFGPGTRLTVT.

CDR3 amino acids: CASSLALGREPGANVLTF. The CDR3 bases are TGTGCCAGCAGCTTAGCTCTCGGGAGGGAACCTGGGGCCAACGTCCTGACTTTC. The gene calls are TRBV7-9 and TRBJ2-6; TRBD2 agrees at 8 bases. Germline V lookup: CDR1 SEHNR, CDR2 FQNEAQ (reference sequence). V was pared by 0 bases and J by 2 bases, with 6 bases of the junction left unmatched. The CDR3 sequence is 18 residues long. The variable domain in full, completed from reference TRBV7-9 and TRBJ2-6, reads DTGVSQNPRHKITKRGQNVTFRCDPISEHNRLYWYRQTLGQGPEFLTYFQNEAQLEKSRLLSDRFSAERPKGSFSTLEIQRTEQGDSAMYLCASSLALGREPGANVLTFGAGSRLTVL.

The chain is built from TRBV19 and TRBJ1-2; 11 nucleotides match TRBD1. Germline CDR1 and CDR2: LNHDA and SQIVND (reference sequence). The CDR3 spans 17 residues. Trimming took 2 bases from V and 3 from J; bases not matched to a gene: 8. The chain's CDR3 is CASSISWTGGRDYGYTF. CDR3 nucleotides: TGTGCCAGTAGTATAAGTTGGACAGGGGGCAGAGACTATGGCTACACCTTC.

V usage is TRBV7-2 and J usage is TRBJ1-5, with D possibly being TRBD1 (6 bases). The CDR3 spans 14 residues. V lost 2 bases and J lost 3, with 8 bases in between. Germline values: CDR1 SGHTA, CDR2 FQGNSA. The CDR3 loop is CASSLLGANQPQHF. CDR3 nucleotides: TGTGCCAGCAGCTTATTGGGGGCCAATCAGCCCCAGCATTTT. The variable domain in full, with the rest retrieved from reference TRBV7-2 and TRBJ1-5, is GAGVSQSPSNKVTEKGKDVELRCDPISGHTALYWYRQSLGQGLEFLIYFQGNSAPDKSGLPSDRFSAERTGGSVSTLTIQRTQQEDSAVYLCASSLLGANQPQHFGDGTRLSIL.

CDR3 DNA sequence: TGTGCCAGCAGCGTAGCGGCGGGACAGGGGAGGAACGAGCAGTACTTC. Translation gives CASSVAAGQGRNEQYF. The rearrangement links TRBV9 to TRBJ2-7; 10 bases map to TRBD1. This CDR3 is built from 16 residues. Germline CDR1 reads SGDLS; CDR2 reads YYNGEE. After removal of 0 bases from V and 5 bases from J, the junction contained 8 bases not matched to a gene.

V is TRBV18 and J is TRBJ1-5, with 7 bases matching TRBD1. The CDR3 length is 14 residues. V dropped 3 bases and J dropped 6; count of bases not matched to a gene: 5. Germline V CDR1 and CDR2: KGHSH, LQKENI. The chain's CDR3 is CASSPDRVTQPQHF. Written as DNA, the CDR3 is TGTGCCAGCTCACCCGACAGGGTTACTCAGCCCCAGCATTTT.

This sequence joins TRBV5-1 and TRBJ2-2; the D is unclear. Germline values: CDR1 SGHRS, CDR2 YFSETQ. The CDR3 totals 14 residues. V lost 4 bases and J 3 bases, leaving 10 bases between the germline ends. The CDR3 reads CASSRLVDTGELFF. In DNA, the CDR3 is TGCGCCAGCAGCAGGCTAGTCGACACCGGGGAGCTGTTTTTT.

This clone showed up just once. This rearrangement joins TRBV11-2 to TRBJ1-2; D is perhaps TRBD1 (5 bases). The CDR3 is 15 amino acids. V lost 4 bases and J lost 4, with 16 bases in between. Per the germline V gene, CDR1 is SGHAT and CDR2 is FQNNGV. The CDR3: CASSSSRDGAYGYTF. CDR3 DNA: TGTGCCAGCAGCTCGAGTCGGGACGGGGCCTATGGCTACACCTTC.

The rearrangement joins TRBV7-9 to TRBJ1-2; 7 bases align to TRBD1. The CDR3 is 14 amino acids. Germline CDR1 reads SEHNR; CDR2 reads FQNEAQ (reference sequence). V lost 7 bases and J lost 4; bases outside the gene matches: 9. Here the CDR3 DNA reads TGTGCCAGCACCTCAATCGGACAGGCCTATGGCTACACCTTC. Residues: CASTSIGQAYGYTF.

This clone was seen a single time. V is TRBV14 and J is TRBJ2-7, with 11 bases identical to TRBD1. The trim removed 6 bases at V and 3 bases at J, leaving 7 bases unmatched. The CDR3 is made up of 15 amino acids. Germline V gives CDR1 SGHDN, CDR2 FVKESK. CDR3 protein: CASSPRDRGIYEQYF. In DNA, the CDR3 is TGTGCCAGCAGTCCTCGGGACAGGGGGATCTACGAGCAGTACTTC. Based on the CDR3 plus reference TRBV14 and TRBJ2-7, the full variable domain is EAGVTQFPSHSVIEKGQTVTLRCDPISGHDNLYWYRRVMGKEIKFLLHFVKESKQDESGMPNNRFLAERTGGTYSTLKVQPAELEDSGVYFCASSPRDRGIYEQYFGPGTRLTVT.

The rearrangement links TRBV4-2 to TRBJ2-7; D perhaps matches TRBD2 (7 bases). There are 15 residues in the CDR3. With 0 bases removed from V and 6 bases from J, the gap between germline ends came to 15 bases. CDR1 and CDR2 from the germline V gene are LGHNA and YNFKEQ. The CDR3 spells CASSQEVGGPSEQYF. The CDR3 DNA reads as TGTGCCAGCAGCCAAGAAGTGGGGGGGCCGTCCGAGCAGTACTTC.

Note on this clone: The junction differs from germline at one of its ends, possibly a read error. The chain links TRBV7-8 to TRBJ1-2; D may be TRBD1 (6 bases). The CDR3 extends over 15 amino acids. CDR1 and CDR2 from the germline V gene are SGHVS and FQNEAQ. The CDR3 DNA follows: TGTGTCAGCAGCTTCTCCGGGACAACTATCTATGGCTACACCTTC. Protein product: CVSSFSGTTIYGYTF. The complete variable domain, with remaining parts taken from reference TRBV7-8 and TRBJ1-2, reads GAGVSQSPRYKVAKRGQDVALRCDPISGHVSLFWYQQALGQGPEFLTYFQNEAQLDKSGLPSDRFFAERPEGSVSTLKIQRTQQEDSAVYLCVSSFSGTTIYGYTFGSGTRLTVV.

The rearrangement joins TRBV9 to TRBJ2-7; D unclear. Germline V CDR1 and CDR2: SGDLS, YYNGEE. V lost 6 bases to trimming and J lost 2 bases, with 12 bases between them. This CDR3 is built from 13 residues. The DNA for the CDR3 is TGTGCCAGCACCCTTTTGCGCCCCTACGAGCAGTACTTC. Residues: CASTLLRPYEQYF.

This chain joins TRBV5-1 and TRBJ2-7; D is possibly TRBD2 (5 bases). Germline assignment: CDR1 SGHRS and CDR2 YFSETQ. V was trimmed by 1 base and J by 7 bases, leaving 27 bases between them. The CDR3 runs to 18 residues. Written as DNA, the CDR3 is TGCGCCAGCAGCTTGAATGGAGTGGGAGACTGGACCTACGCGGAGCAGTACTTC. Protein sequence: CASSLNGVGDWTYAEQYF.

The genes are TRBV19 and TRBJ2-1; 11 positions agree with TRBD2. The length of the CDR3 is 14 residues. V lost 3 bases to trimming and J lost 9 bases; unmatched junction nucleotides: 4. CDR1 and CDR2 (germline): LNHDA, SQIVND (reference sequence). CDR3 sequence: CASSIGGLAVEQFF. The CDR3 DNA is TGTGCCAGTAGTATTGGGGGACTAGCGGTTGAGCAGTTCTTC.

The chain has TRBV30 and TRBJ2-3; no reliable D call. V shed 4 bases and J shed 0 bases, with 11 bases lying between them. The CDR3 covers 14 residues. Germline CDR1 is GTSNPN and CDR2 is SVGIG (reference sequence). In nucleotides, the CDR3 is TGTGCCTGGAATAAGGGATGGAGCACAGATACGCAGTATTTT. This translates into CAWNKGWSTDTQYF.